This TCR beta chain emerged from a study of cytomegalovirus exposure and HLA in healthy donors. Study outcomes and limitations: Associated with HLA alleles at 0.05 false discovery rate in a later analysis were 15,000 to 20,000 TCR beta sequences. The study had only CMV serostatus as immune exposure information.

Concerning this clone: Antigen specificity is unknown.

The PCR made use of 60 Vbeta and 13 Jbeta primers. Assay used: immunoSEQ multiplex PCR; TCRdb lists only in-frame clones, some missing. The sample consists of roughly 99,000 clones, under 80% of them appearing once. Trimming cost V 9 bases and J 3 bases, with 14 bases left between them. The CDR3 runs to 13 residues. Germline V lookup: CDR1 SGHTA, CDR2 FQGTGA. J is TRBJ1-1 and V is TRBV7-3; perhaps TRBD1 as D (5 bases). Sequenced: PBMCs. The TCR originated in a woman aged 40 to 49 in good health and CMV-seropositive. The CDR3 DNA sequence: TGTGCCAGTAGCCAGGGTGTTTACACTGAAGCTTTCTTT. Translated, it gives CASSQGVYTEAFF.